Following are 12 T cell receptor beta chains from one sample sequenced in a study of tissue T cells after allogeneic stem cell transplantation. As for time point: mouse harvest day 14 after allogeneic transplant. The graft held 10^6 splenic CD5+ T cells and 10^7 T-cell-depleted bone marrow cells. Clones were read by immunoSEQ multiplex PCR, and TCRdb kept only the in-frame ones, dropping some. The sample has around 2,400 clones, roughly half seen once. The sequenced material came from lymph node tissue. The receptors originated from a female BALB/c mouse given C57BL/6 T cells with graft-versus-host disease after an allogeneic hematopoietic cell transplant.

Details on this clone: The germline and genes are mouse ones. The CDR3 end falls 1 residue outside the read, so it is completed with the germline J gene. This chain connects TRBV16 to TRBJ2-1; TRBD1 matches at 8 bases. Germline V CDR1 and CDR2: SGHSA, FRNQAP. CDR3 length: 15 residues. The J segment lost 7 bases and the V segment lost 0 bases, leaving 5 bases of the junction unmatched. Incomplete CDR3 DNA: TGTGCAAGCAGCTTAGATAGGACAGGGTGGGCTGAGCAGTTC. This codes for CASSLDRTGWAEQF. The whole CDR3 reads CASSLDRTGWAEQFF.

Points on this clone: Genes and germline come from the mouse. CDR3 DNA (partial): TGTGCCAGCAGTCTGGGGGTCTCCTATGAACAGTAC. Amino acid sequence: CASSLGVSYEQY. The CDR3 reads in full as CASSLGVSYEQYF. The V and J genes are TRBV24 and TRBJ2-7; D is unclear. Sequencing ends 1 residue short of the CDR3 end; the germline J gene provides the rest. Trimming cost V 2 bases and J 0 bases, with 5 bases left between them. From germline, CDR1 is KGHTA and CDR2 FRNEEI. The CDR3 is made up of 13 amino acids.

This clone appeared a few times. Gene names are the mouse ones. The read falls 1 residue short of the CDR3 end, and the missing part is taken from the germline J gene. The chain has TRBV31 and TRBJ2-2; 8 nucleotides match TRBD2. With 0 bases clipped from V and 3 bases from J, the junction kept 3 bases outside the gene matches. This CDR3 has 15 amino acids. CDR1 is GKSSPN, CDR2 SITVG, per germline. CDR3 DNA (partial): TGTGCCTGGAGTCTAAGCTGGGGGGACACCGGGCAGCTCTAC. Protein product: CAWSLSWGDTGQLY. The full CDR3 sequence reads CAWSLSWGDTGQLYF.

Points on this clone: Germline and genes: mouse. The CDR3 is cut off 1 residue early in the read; its end comes from the germline J gene. This chain uses TRBV5 with TRBJ1-4; the match to TRBD1 covers 7 bases. Germline V gene sequence: CDR1 LGHNA, CDR2 YNLKQL (reference sequence). Trimming took 2 bases from V and 0 from J; bases not matched to a gene: 0. The CDR3 loop spans 15 amino acids. The sequenced part of the CDR3 DNA is TGTGCCAGCAGCCAACAGGGGGTTTCCAACGAAAGATTATTT. It specifies CASSQQGVSNERLF. The entire CDR3 protein is CASSQQGVSNERLFF.

Comments on this clone: The germline and genes are mouse ones. Coverage ceases 1 residue before the CDR3 finishes, and the germline J gene fills in the end. This chain joins TRBV17 and TRBJ2-4, with TRBD2 identical over 11 bases. The CDR3 totals 16 residues. CDR1 and CDR2 (germline): MNHDT, YYDKIL. The V gene end was trimmed by 2 bases and the J gene end by 1 base; junction bases not matched to a gene: 2. The covered CDR3 bases are TGTGCTAGCAGTAGAATACTGGGGGGGCGTCAAAACACCTTGTAC. It encodes CASSRILGGRQNTLY. The complete CDR3 reads CASSRILGGRQNTLYF. The entire variable domain, with the rest obtained from reference TRBV17 and TRBJ2-4, is as follows: DTTVKQNPRYKLARVGKPVNLICSQTMNHDTMYWYQKKPNQAPKLLLFYYDKILNREADTFEKFQSSRPNNSFCSLYIGSAGLEYSAMYLCASSRILGGRQNTLYFGAGTRLSVL.

Judged by abundance, this clone is medium-sized. The gene names given are mouse names. The observed sequence ends 1 residue before the CDR3 terminus, with the missing tail filled in from the germline J gene. The chain links TRBV4 to TRBJ2-2; the D gene is possibly TRBD2 (5 bases). The CDR3 is 12 amino acids. V shed 6 bases and J shed 5 bases, with 7 bases lying between them. Germline CDR1 and CDR2: LGHDT and YNNKQL (reference sequence). The CDR3 DNA, read in part, is TGTGCCAGCAGACACTGGACCGGGCAGCTCTAC. Translation gives CASRHWTGQLY. The full CDR3 protein is CASRHWTGQLYF.

This clone was detected only a few times. Mouse gene names apply. Read sequence stops 1 residue before the CDR3 end, and the germline J gene provides the missing end. This chain links TRBV17 with TRBJ2-5; 10 nucleotides align to TRBD2. V gave up 3 bases and J gave up 5 bases; unmatched junction bases: 5. Germline CDR1 MNHDT, CDR2 YYDKIL. The CDR3 covers 15 residues. CDR3 residues: CASSRLGGRRDTQYF. CDR3 DNA, as far as it was read: TGTGCTAGCAGTAGGCTGGGGGGGCGCCGAGACACCCAGTAC. Supplemented by reference TRBV17 and TRBJ2-5, the full variable domain reads DTTVKQNPRYKLARVGKPVNLICSQTMNHDTMYWYQKKPNQAPKLLLFYYDKILNREADTFEKFQSSRPNNSFCSLYIGSAGLEYSAMYLCASSRLGGRRDTQYFGPGTRLLVL.

This clone was recorded a few times. Here the gene names and germline are mouse. The CDR3 end falls 1 residue outside the read, so it is completed with the germline J gene. The chain carries TRBV26 and TRBJ2-7; D is perhaps TRBD1 or TRBD2 (5 bases each). Germline CDR1 and CDR2: KGHPV and FQNQEV (reference sequence). The CDR3 has 14 amino acids. V was clipped by 0 bases and J by 0 bases, with 6 bases between them. This CDR3 is CASSLSGGSYEQYF. The DNA read from the CDR3 is TGTGCCAGCAGTCTGTCCGGGGGCTCCTATGAACAGTAC.

Comment on this clone: The gene symbols are mouse symbols. The sequence runs out 1 residue before the end of the CDR3; the remainder is reconstructed from the germline J gene. This chain uses TRBV26 with TRBJ1-3, with a tentative D call TRBD1 (5 bases). Looked up from germline, CDR1 is KGHPV and CDR2 is FQNQEV (reference sequence). CDR3 length equals 14 residues. The V gene lost 6 bases and the J gene lost 0 bases, with 9 bases spanning the gap. This CDR3 reads CASRDINSGNTLYF. Incomplete CDR3 DNA: TGTGCCAGCAGGGACATCAATTCTGGAAATACGCTCTAT.

This clone has just one count. Gene and germline names: mouse. The sequenced fragment ends 1 residue before the CDR3 boundary, so the rest is inferred from the germline J gene. V gene TRBV13-2 combines with J gene TRBJ1-2, with D perhaps matching TRBD1 (6 bases). CDR1 and CDR2 (germline): NNHNN, SYGAGS (reference sequence). The length of the CDR3 is 14 residues. V was trimmed by 0 bases and J by 4 bases, leaving 10 bases between them. The sequenced CDR3 bases are TGTGCCAGCGGTGATGGGGGGGCGCGCTCCGACTACACC. Its translation is CASGDGGARSDYT. In full, the CDR3 reads CASGDGGARSDYTF.

Worth noting for this clone: Genes and germline are mouse. Read data end 1 residue before the CDR3 end; the end is taken from the germline J gene. The genes are TRBV5 and TRBJ2-4, with unresolved D. Trimming cost V 0 bases and J 0 bases, with 4 bases left between them. CDR3 length equals 14 residues. Germline values: CDR1 LGHNA, CDR2 YNLKQL (reference sequence). Partial CDR3 DNA: TGTGCCAGCAGCCAAGATCTCAGTCAAAACACCTTGTAC. Protein: CASSQDLSQNTLY. The whole CDR3 reads CASSQDLSQNTLYF.

This clone appeared a single time. Genes and germline come from the mouse. The CDR3 end falls 1 residue outside the read, so it is completed with the germline J gene. The V call is TRBV13-2, the J call TRBJ2-7, with D possibly matching TRBD1 (7 bases). V lost 5 bases to trimming and J lost 7 bases, with 16 bases between them. The CDR3 consists of 13 residues. Germline CDR1 NNHNN, CDR2 SYGAGS (reference sequence). Partial CDR3 DNA: TGTGCCAGCGGGGGGGAGGGGGCGCGGGAACAGTAC. Encoded protein: CASGGEGAREQY. Given in full, the CDR3 is CASGGEGAREQYF.